This T cell receptor (beta chain) was sequenced during a study of T cell changes during pregnancy in multiple sclerosis. Assay used: immunoSEQ multiplex PCR; TCRdb lists only in-frame clones, some missing. Of under 55,000 clones in the sample, approximately 91% are singletons; the top ten hold roughly 10%. This sample comprised CD8+ T cells from peripheral blood mononuclear cells, obtained after pregnancy. The TCR sequence derives from a female donor with multiple sclerosis, enrolled in a pregnancy study.

CDR3 DNA sequence: TGTGCCACCGGTTCAGGAAGGGACTACACTGAAGCTTTCTTT. This gives the protein CATGSGRDYTEAFF. The chain employs TRBV15 and TRBJ1-1; D possibly corresponds to TRBD1 (5 bases). This CDR3 has 14 amino acids. The germline CDR1 and CDR2 sequences are LNHNV and YYDKDF (reference sequence). The V gene lost 8 bases and the J gene lost 3 bases, with 16 bases spanning the gap.